This TCR beta chain appears in the sequencing data of a study of blood T cell repertoires in COVID-19. For the study at large: Sources were T cells, B-cell-depleted T cells, or PBMCs; the material itself was cDNA or gDNA.

The CDR3 consists of 14 residues. Germline trimming cut 3 bases from V and 1 base from J; bases unmatched to any gene: 3. Germline CDR1 and CDR2: SNHLY and FYNNEI. Original analysis: Reference gene primer amplification gave estimated nucleated cell counts. Using immunoSEQ multiplex PCR, the repertoire was profiled, and TCRdb retains in-frame clones only, with some absent. From that table come the V and J calls and clone size; the DNA was used to work out D and trimming. The data hold about 90,000 clones, with around three quarters observed a single time. Sequencing used peripheral blood. The J gene is TRBJ2-7, the V gene TRBV2; 7 nucleotides match TRBD1. This clonotype originated in a woman aged 70-85 years with acute or convalescent COVID-19. The CDR3 is CASSDRGSSYEQYF. The CDR3 bases are TGTGCCAGCAGTGACAGGGGGTCTTCCTACGAGCAGTACTTC.